This TCR beta chain was identified during a study of CD8+ T cells in alopecia areata. General study points: Possibly as an HLA-related effect, TCR sharing across patients appeared less clear than in mice.

The sequencing template was cDNA reverse transcribed from extracted RNA. TCRdb's table, derived via immunoSEQ multiplex PCR, lists solely in-frame clones and lacks some. Among more than 90,000 clones listed, approximately 58% were seen once. The sample holds a few counts of this clone. What it binds is unknown. Cell sorting on a FACSAria was used to separate CD4+ and CD8+ T cells from the PBMCs. CDR3 length: 11 residues. Germline loops: CDR1 GTSNPN, CDR2 SVGIG (reference sequence). Trimming stripped 2 bases from V and 6 bases from J, with 8 bases between. The clonotype comes from a human donor in good health. Sequenced sample: CD4+ T cells sorted from blood. The chain is built from TRBV30 and TRBJ2-7, with D unclear. In DNA form, the CDR3 reads TGTGCCTGGAGTACGTCAGGCGAGCAGTACTTC. Translated, it gives CAWSTSGEQYF.